This passage covers 9 T cell receptor beta chains from one sample sequenced in a study of T cell repertoires in cytomegalovirus infection. One entry per CDR3 protein results from TCRdb running MiXCR on the reads. The table has 200,000 to 250,000 distinct CDR3 sequences, roughly 22% seen once. The sequenced sample was CD8+ T cells from PBMCs. These receptors all come from a human donor in good health (CMV status not recorded). Some clones in this sample may be carry-over from other donors' samples.

This rearrangement joins TRBV7-9 to TRBJ2-7; 15 bases are shared with TRBD2. The V gene's germline CDR1 is SEHNR and CDR2 FQNEAQ (reference sequence). Germline trimming cut 5 bases from V and 1 base from J; bases unmatched to any gene: 12. There are 19 residues in the CDR3. CDR3 nucleotides: TGTGCCAGCAGCCCCGCGTTCGGGACTAGCGGGGGGTCGTCCTACGAGCAGTACTTC. Amino acids: CASSPAFGTSGGSSYEQYF.

The chain has TRBV7-2 and TRBJ1-6; D gene unclear. The germline CDR1 and CDR2 sequences are SGHTA and FQGNSA. CDR3 size: 17 residues. Deletions cut 4 bases from V and 0 bases from J, with 13 bases between. The CDR3 nucleotides are TGTGCCAGCAGCTCAGTTCCAGAGAGCTCCTATAATTCACCCCTCCACTTT. Amino acids: CASSSVPESSYNSPLHF.

This chain connects TRBV7-3 to TRBJ2-3; the D is unclear. Germline-derived CDR1 and CDR2 are SGHTA and FQGTGA. Trimming cost V 3 bases and J 0 bases, with 10 bases left between them. This CDR3 is built from 15 residues. CDR3 region: CASSFSLTSTDTQYF. CDR3 coding DNA: TGTGCCAGCAGCTTTAGTCTAACCAGCACAGATACGCAGTATTTT.

The CDR3 reads CSARVTGLYNEQFF. The CDR3 DNA reads TGCAGTGCTAGAGTTACAGGGCTCTACAATGAGCAGTTCTTC. The rearrangement links TRBV20-1 to TRBJ2-1; possibly TRBD1 for D (6 bases). Per germline, CDR1 DFQATT and CDR2 SNEGSKA (reference sequence). V dropped 1 base and J dropped 3 bases, with 10 bases sitting between them. CDR3 size: 14 residues.

The V call is TRBV11-2, the J call TRBJ2-3; either TRBD1 or TRBD2 may fit D (5 bases each). V was cut by 1 base and J by 0 bases, with 11 bases left in between. The CDR3 covers 16 residues. CDR1 is SGHAT, CDR2 FQNNGV, per germline. This CDR3 is CASSLVVRGSTDTQYF. The CDR3 DNA reads as TGTGCCAGCAGCTTAGTTGTGAGGGGAAGCACAGATACGCAGTATTTT.

This clonotype was counted many times. The chain combines TRBV7-8 with TRBJ2-3; TRBD2 aligns across 11 bases. Germline trimming cut 3 bases from V and 5 bases from J; bases unmatched to any gene: 7. In germline, CDR1 is SGHVS, CDR2 FQNEAQ. The length of the CDR3 is 16 residues. The CDR3 reads CASSFLELAGEDTQYF. CDR3 DNA sequence: TGTGCCAGCAGCTTTCTCGAACTAGCGGGGGAAGATACGCAGTATTTT.

In its sample, this clonotype was seen many times. The chain links TRBV19 to TRBJ1-1; 7 bases match TRBD1. The CDR3 is made up of 13 amino acids. Trimming took 3 bases from V and 4 from J; bases not matched to a gene: 2. Germline V lookup: CDR1 LNHDA, CDR2 SQIVND (reference sequence). DNA for the CDR3: TGTGCCAGTAGTATTGCAGGGGGCACTGAAGCTTTCTTT. Translated: CASSIAGGTEAFF. Supplemented by reference TRBV19 and TRBJ1-1, the full variable domain reads DGGITQSPKYLFRKEGQNVTLSCEQNLNHDAMYWYRQDPGQGLRLIYYSQIVNDFQKGDIAEGYSVSREKKESFPLTVTSAQKNPTAFYLCASSIAGGTEAFFGQGTRLTVV.

This clonotype was seen only a few times. This sequence joins TRBV6-1 and TRBJ1-1, with D perhaps TRBD1 (6 bases). The germline gives CDR1 MNHNS, CDR2 SASEGT. This CDR3 has 15 amino acids. V lost 5 bases and J 1 base, leaving 14 bases between the germline ends. Written as DNA, the CDR3 is TGTGCCAGCAGTCCCCGAGGGGGAGAGAACACTGAAGCTTTCTTT. It specifies CASSPRGGENTEAFF.

This clonotype was seen more than once but under ten times. This chain joins TRBV30 and TRBJ1-1, with a weak D call TRBD1 (6 bases). Germline CDR1 reads GTSNPN; CDR2 reads SVGIG (reference sequence). Trimming cost V 4 bases and J 1 base, with 22 bases left between them. This CDR3 is built from 17 residues. The CDR3 bases are TGTGCCTGGAATGGGGATGTGGGGGGCTGGAAGAACACTGAAGCTTTCTTT. The encoded protein is CAWNGDVGGWKNTEAFF.